A selection of T cell receptor beta chains follows, all from one sample in a study of T cells expressing NK-cell markers. TCRdb reprocessed the 5' RACE reads, keeping one entry per CDR3 protein, no DNA. Its table lists 200,000 to 300,000 distinct CDR3 sequences. The specimen was blood T cells: a sorted CD56 or NKG2C T cell subset, CD4+ or CD8+ T cells, or bulk PBMC T cells (not recorded which). These receptors all come from a man younger than 30 in good health. Both conserved end residues are part of each CDR3.

V gene: TRBV29-1; J gene: TRBJ2-5; CDR3 protein: CSVERGETQYF
V gene: TRBV15; J gene: TRBJ2-3; CDR3 protein: CATSRDTAGGPLDTQYF
V gene: TRBV7-3; J gene: TRBJ2-1; CDR3 protein: CASGGGTLGNEQFF
V gene: TRBV7-6; J gene: TRBJ1-4; CDR3 protein: CASSSDRQGDEKLFF
V gene: TRBV20-1; J gene: TRBJ1-1; CDR3 protein: CSAPLSGTEAFF
V gene: TRBV20-1; J gene: TRBJ2-7; CDR3 protein: CSARQGSGEQYF
V gene: TRBV7-9; J gene: TRBJ2-3; CDR3 protein: CASSLVSGSGTDTQYF
V gene: TRBV6-2/TRBV6-3; J gene: TRBJ2-1; CDR3 protein: CASSRTSAALYNEQFF
V gene: TRBV9; J gene: TRBJ2-3; CDR3 protein: CASSVDPLTGGGLDTQYF
V gene: TRBV10-3; J gene: TRBJ2-5; CDR3 protein: CATLGSETQYF
V gene: TRBV29-1; J gene: TRBJ2-2; CDR3 protein: CSVDRLAGGNTGELFF
V gene: TRBV3-1; J gene: TRBJ2-7; CDR3 protein: CASSRPGEQYF
V gene: TRBV5-1; J gene: TRBJ2-3; CDR3 protein: CASSPTGSSTDTQYF
V gene: TRBV20-1; J gene: TRBJ1-2; CDR3 protein: CSARVRDSKSNYGYTF
V gene: TRBV20-1; J gene: TRBJ2-7; CDR3 protein: CSARLAGDVSYEQYF
V gene: TRBV7-6; J gene: TRBJ2-7; CDR3 protein: CASSPDQFGEQYF
V gene: TRBV9; J gene: TRBJ2-2; CDR3 protein: CASSGLAGNGPGELFF
V gene: TRBV4-2; J gene: TRBJ1-1; CDR3 protein: CASSPLGRNTEAFF
V gene: TRBV12-3/TRBV12-4; J gene: TRBJ2-5; CDR3 protein: CASSSGGQGQETQYF
V gene: TRBV6-2/TRBV6-3; J gene: TRBJ2-7; CDR3 protein: CASSYSGRTNSYEQYF
V gene: TRBV7-9; J gene: TRBJ2-3; CDR3 protein: CASTIPEWGADTDTQYF
V gene: TRBV20-1; J gene: TRBJ2-1; CDR3 protein: CSASGRGLYEQFF
V gene: TRBV20-1; J gene: TRBJ1-2; CDR3 protein: CSARSLGYGYTF
V gene: TRBV12-3/TRBV12-4; J gene: TRBJ2-2; CDR3 protein: CASSLGGGGELFF
V gene: TRBV14; J gene: TRBJ2-1; CDR3 protein: CASTFWGGNEQFF
V gene: TRBV20-1; J gene: TRBJ2-1; CDR3 protein: CRGVAGGLGEQFF
V gene: TRBV29-1; J gene: TRBJ2-1; CDR3 protein: CSVEGGRDEQFF
V gene: TRBV12-3/TRBV12-4; J gene: TRBJ2-1; CDR3 protein: CASSRLGEDEQFF
V gene: TRBV19; J gene: TRBJ2-3; CDR3 protein: CASRDRGRTDTQYF
V gene: TRBV29-1; J gene: TRBJ1-2; CDR3 protein: CSVLDSSGYTF
V gene: TRBV20-1; J gene: TRBJ2-2; CDR3 protein: CSASGDPTGELFF
V gene: TRBV15; J gene: TRBJ1-6; CDR3 protein: CATSRGARLENNSPLHF
V gene: TRBV5-1; J gene: TRBJ2-5; CDR3 protein: CASSLGGIQETQYF
V gene: TRBV2; J gene: TRBJ1-2; CDR3 protein: CASSEGIWGSYGYTF
V gene: TRBV10-3; J gene: TRBJ1-4; CDR3 protein: CAISEPVVTGSNEKLFF
V gene: TRBV7-2; J gene: TRBJ1-5; CDR3 protein: CASRLDFRGVRPQHF
V gene: TRBV29-1; J gene: TRBJ2-3; CDR3 protein: CSVEGLAGGSTDTQYF
V gene: TRBV6-2/TRBV6-3; J gene: TRBJ2-7; CDR3 protein: CASSRKLVKSYEQYF